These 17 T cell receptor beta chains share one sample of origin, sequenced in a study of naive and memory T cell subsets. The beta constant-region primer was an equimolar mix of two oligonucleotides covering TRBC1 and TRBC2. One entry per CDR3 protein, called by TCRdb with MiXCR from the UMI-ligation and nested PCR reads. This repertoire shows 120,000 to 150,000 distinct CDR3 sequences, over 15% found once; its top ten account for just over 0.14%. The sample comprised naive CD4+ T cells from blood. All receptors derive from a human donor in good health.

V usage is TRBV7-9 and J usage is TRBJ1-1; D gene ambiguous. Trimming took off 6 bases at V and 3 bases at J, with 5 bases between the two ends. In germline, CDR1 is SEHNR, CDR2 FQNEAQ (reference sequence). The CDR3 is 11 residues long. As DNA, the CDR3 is TGTGCCAGCAGGGGAGACACTGAAGCTTTCTTT. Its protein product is CASRGDTEAFF.

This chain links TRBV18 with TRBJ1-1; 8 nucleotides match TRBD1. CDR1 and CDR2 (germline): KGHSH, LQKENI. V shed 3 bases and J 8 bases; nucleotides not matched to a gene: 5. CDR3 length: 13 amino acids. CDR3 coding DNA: TGTGCCAGCTCACCGGACAGGGAGCCCGAAGCTTTCTTT. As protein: CASSPDREPEAFF.

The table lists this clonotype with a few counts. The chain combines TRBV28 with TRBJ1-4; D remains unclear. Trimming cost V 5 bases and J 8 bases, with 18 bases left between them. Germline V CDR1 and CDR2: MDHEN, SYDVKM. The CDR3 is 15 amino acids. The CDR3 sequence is CASSPPRINHEKLFF. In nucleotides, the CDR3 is TGTGCCAGCAGTCCTCCCCGGATAAATCACGAAAAACTGTTTTTT.

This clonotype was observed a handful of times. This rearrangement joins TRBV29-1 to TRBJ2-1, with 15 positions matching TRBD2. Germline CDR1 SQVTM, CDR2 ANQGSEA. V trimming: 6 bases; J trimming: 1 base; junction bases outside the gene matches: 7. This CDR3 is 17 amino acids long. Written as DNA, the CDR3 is TGCAGCGTAGGAGGACTAGCGGGAGGGGGGTCCTACAATGAGCAGTTCTTC. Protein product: CSVGGLAGGGSYNEQFF.

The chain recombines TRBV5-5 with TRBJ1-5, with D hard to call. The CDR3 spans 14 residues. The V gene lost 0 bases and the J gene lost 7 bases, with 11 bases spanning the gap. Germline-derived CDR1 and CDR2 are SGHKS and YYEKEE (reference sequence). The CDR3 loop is CASSLGEGIQPQHF. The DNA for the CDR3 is TGTGCCAGCAGCTTGGGGGAAGGGATACAGCCCCAGCATTTT.

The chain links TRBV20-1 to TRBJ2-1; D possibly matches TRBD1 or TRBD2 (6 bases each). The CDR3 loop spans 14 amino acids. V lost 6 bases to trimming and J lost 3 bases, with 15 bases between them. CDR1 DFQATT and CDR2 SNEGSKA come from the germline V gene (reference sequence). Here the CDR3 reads CSAQGTHLYNEQFF. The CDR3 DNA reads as TGCAGTGCCCAGGGGACTCATCTCTACAATGAGCAGTTCTTC.

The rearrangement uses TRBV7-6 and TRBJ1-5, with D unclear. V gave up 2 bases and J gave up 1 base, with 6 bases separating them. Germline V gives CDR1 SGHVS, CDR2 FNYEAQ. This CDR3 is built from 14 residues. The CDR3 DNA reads TGTGCCAGCAGCTTATTTGGGAGCAATCAGCCCCAGCATTTT. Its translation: CASSLFGSNQPQHF. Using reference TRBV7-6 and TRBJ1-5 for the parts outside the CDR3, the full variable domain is GAGVSQSPRYKVTKRGQDVALRCDPISGHVSLYWYRQALGQGPEFLTYFNYEAQQDKSGLPNDRFSAERPEGSISTLTIQRTEQRDSAMYRCASSLFGSNQPQHFGDGTRLSIL.

The CDR3 loop reads CASRERQGAGDTEAFF. For the CDR3, the DNA is TGTGCCAGCAGGGAAAGACAGGGGGCGGGGGATACTGAAGCTTTCTTT. The chain combines TRBV2 with TRBJ1-1, with 10 bases lining up with TRBD1. The ends lost 6 bases at V and 5 bases at J; junction bases unmatched: 12. CDR3 size: 16 residues. In germline, CDR1 is SNHLY, CDR2 FYNNEI.

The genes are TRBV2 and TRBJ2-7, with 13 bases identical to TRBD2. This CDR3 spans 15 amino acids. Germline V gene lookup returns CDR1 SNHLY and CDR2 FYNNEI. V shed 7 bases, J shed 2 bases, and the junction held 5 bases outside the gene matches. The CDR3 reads CASKLLAGGPYEQYF. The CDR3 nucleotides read TGTGCCAGCAAGCTACTAGCGGGAGGGCCCTACGAGCAGTACTTC. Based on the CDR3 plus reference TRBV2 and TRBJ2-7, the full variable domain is EPEVTQTPSHQVTQMGQEVILRCVPISNHLYFYWYRQILGQKVEFLVSFYNNEISEKSEIFDDQFSVERPDGSNFTLKIRSTKLEDSAMYFCASKLLAGGPYEQYFGPGTRLTVT.

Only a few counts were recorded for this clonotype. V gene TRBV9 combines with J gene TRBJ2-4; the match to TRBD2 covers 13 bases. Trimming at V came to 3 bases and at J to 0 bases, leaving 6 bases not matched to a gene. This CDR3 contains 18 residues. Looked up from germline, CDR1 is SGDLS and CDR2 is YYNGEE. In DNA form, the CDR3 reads TGTGCCAGCAGCGAGGGACTAGCGGGGAACACAGCCAAAAACATTCAGTACTTC. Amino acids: CASSEGLAGNTAKNIQYF.

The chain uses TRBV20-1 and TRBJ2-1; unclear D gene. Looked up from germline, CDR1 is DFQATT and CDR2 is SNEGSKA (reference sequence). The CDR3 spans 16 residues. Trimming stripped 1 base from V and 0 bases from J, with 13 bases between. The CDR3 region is CSARVATGNSYNEQFF. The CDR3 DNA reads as TGCAGTGCTAGAGTAGCAACGGGTAACTCCTACAATGAGCAGTTCTTC.

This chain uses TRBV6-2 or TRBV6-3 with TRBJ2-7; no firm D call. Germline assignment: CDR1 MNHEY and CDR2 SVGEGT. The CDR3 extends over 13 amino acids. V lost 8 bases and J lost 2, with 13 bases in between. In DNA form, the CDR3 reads TGTGCCAGCGCCTACGTGGGTACCTACGAGCAGTACTTC. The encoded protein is CASAYVGTYEQYF.

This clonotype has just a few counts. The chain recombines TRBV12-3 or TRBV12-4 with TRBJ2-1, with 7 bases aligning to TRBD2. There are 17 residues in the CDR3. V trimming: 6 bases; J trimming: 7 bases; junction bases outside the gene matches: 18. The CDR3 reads CASSPPNSGQSGNEQFF. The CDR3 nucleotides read TGTGCCAGCAGCCCACCGAATAGCGGGCAGAGTGGGAATGAGCAGTTCTTC.

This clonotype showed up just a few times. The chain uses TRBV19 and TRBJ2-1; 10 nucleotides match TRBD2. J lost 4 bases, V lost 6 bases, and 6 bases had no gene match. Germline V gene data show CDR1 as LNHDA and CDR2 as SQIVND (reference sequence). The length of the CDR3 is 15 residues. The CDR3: CASRTTSGPYNEQFF. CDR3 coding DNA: TGTGCCAGTAGAACGACTAGCGGGCCTTACAATGAGCAGTTCTTC.

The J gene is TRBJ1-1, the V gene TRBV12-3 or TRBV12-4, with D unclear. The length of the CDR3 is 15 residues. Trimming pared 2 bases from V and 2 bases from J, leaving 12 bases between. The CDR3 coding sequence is TGTGCCAGCAGTTTATGGACCGTCCTCAACACTGAAGCTTTCTTT. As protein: CASSLWTVLNTEAFF.

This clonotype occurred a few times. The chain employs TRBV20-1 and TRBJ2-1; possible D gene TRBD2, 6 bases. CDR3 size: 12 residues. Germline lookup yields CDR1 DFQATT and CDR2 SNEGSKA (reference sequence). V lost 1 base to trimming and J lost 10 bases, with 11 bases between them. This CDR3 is CSARAPGDEQFF. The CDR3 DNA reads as TGCAGTGCTAGAGCCCCGGGAGACGAGCAGTTCTTC.

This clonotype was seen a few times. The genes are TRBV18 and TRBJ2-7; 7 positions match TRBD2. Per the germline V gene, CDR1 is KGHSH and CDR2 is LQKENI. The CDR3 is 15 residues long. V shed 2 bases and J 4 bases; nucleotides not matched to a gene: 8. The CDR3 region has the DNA TGTGCCAGCTCACCATTGGAAAGCGGGGCGTACGAGCAGTACTTC. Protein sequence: CASSPLESGAYEQYF.